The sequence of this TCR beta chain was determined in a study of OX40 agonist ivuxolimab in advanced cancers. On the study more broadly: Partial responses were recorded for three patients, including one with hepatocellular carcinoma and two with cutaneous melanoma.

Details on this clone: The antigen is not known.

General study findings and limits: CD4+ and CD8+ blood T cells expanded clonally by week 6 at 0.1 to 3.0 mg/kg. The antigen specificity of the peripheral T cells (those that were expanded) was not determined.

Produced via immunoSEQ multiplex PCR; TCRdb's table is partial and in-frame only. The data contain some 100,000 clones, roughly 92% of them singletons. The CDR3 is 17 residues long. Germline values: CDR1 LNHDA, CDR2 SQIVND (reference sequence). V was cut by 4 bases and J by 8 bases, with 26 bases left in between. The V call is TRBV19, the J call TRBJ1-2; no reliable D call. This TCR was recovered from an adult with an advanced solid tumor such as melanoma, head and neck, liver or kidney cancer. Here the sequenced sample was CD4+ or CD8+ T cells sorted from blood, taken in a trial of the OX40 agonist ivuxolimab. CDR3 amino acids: CASSTPPLAGREGGYTF. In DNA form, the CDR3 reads TGTGCCAGTAGTACCCCCCCCCTGGCGGGGAGGGAAGGCGGCTACACCTTC.